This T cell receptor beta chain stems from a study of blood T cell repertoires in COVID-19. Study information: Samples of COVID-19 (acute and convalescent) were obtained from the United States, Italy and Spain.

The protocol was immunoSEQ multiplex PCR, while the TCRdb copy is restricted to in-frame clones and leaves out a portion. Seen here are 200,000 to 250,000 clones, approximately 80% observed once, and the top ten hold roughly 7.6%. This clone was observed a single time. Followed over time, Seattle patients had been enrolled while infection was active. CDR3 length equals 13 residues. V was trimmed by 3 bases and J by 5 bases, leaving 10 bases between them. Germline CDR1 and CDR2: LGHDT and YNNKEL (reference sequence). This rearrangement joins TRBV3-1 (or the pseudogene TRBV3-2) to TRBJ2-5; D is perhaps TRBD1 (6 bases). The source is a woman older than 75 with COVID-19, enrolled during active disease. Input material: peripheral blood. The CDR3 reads CASSQSGEETQYF. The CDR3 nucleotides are TGTGCCAGCAGCCAGTCAGGGGAGGAGACCCAGTACTTC.